Listed below are T cell receptor beta chains from one sample, sequenced in a study of cytomegalovirus exposure and HLA in healthy donors. Clones were read by immunoSEQ multiplex PCR, and TCRdb kept only the in-frame ones, dropping some. Of around 130,000 clones detected, approximately 70% appear once; the ten largest clones hold 1.5%. The source material was PBMCs. These receptors were collected from a man younger than 30 in good health and CMV-seronegative. The conserved cysteine and the conserved F or W are not part of the CDR3 here. Fields, in order: V gene, J gene, CDR3 protein.

>TRBV5-1|TRBJ2-5
ASSPGLAGETQY
>TRBV6-5|TRBJ1-2
ASSYSGALVYGYT
>TRBV6-5|TRBJ1-3
ASSRTGDSGNTIY
>TRBV6-6|TRBJ1-2
ASTIGGVDGYT
>TRBV18|TRBJ1-1
ASSPGLKEAF
>TRBV7-2|TRBJ2-7
ASKPGQGYYEQY
>TRBV5-6|TRBJ2-2
ASGLAAGELF
>TRBV5-4|TRBJ2-5
ASSGATAGEETQY
>TRBV6-5|TRBJ2-1
ASRISGGAYEQF
>TRBV9|TRBJ2-7
ASSVKSGEQY
>TRBV7-8|TRBJ2-7
ASSLGTGTLSSYEQY
>TRBV27|TRBJ1-5
ASSLGAYSNQPQH
>TRBV10-1|TRBJ2-2
ASSGYGMNTGELF
>TRBV6-1|TRBJ2-7
ASSEYWASGNSYEQY
>TRBV28|TRBJ1-1
ASVTGPAIPEAF
>TRBV28|TRBJ1-1
ASTFGPRRTEAF
>TRBV29-1|TRBJ2-7
SVSERGSVCEQY
>TRBV12-2|TRBJ1-5
ASRSTGEDRDSNQPQH
>TRBV9|TRBJ1-1
ASSVVPVNTEAF
>TRBV27|TRBJ1-5
ASSLSRNQPQH
>TRBV15|TRBJ1-1
ASSWGGPMNTEAF
>TRBV18|TRBJ2-7
ASSTTGRTYEQY
>TRBV15|TRBJ1-1
ATSRVAREAF
>TRBV7-9|TRBJ1-1
ASSLTGGASLGTEAF
>TRBV27|TRBJ2-3
ASSLAGAGTDTQY
>TRBV6-5|TRBJ1-1
ASSLGQGNTEAF
>TRBV15|NA
ATSRDHVEGDEQY
>TRBV10-1|TRBJ2-5
ASSEFRALDETQY
>TRBV15|TRBJ1-5
ATSRDPRDRNSNQPQH
>TRBV19|TRBJ1-1
ARVKTGPGKTEAF
>TRBV27|TRBJ2-6
ASSWDGRRLT
>TRBV2|TRBJ2-1
ASRLLVRLRNEQF
>TRBV19|TRBJ1-5
ASSIGWTDPRAQH
>TRBV7-8|TRBJ2-7
ASSLGTGGGYEQY
>TRBV27|TRBJ2-2
ASSLRVLAGVPNTGELF
>TRBV5-4|TRBJ1-1
ASSWRGLSTEAF
>TRBV18|TRBJ2-1
ASTGQVSSYNEQF
>TRBV27|TRBJ2-2
ASSRDRGDGELF
>TRBV13|TRBJ1-1
ASSLNYRDNMNTEAF